The clone carrying this T cell receptor (beta chain) appeared once. The antigen remains unidentified. In the authors' workflow: After removing out-of-frame reads, over 2 million distinct TCRbeta sequences remained. The protocol was immunoSEQ multiplex PCR, while the TCRdb copy is restricted to in-frame clones and leaves out a portion. The V and J calls and clone size were taken over from that table, and D and trimming were inferred from the DNA. The sample lists 50,000 to 65,000 clones; roughly four fifths were seen once. The data were obtained in a study of memory CD4+ T cells and cytomegalovirus serostatus. Looking at the study overall: Of the healthy Belgian adults, 9 were CMV seropositive and about two dozen seronegative.

Study-wide points: CMV serostatus prediction reached median AUC around 0.95, or 0.9 with US-trained model.

Trimming took 6 bases from V and 5 from J, leaving 16 bases between them. CDR3 size: 14 residues. Per the germline V gene, CDR1 is LNHDA and CDR2 is SQIVND (reference sequence). Single viable CD3+CD4+CD8-CD45RO+ cells were sorted as the memory CD4+ T cells. Sample: memory CD4+ T cells from blood. The receptor was derived from an adult in good health and CMV-seronegative. The chain uses TRBV19 and TRBJ1-2; the D gene is possibly TRBD1 (5 bases). In nucleotides, the CDR3 is TGTGCCAGTAGCCCCCCAGGGCCAGGATATGGCTACACCTTC. Residues: CASSPPGPGYGYTF. The full variable domain, with the rest looked up from reference TRBV19 and TRBJ1-2, is DGGITQSPKYLFRKEGQNVTLSCEQNLNHDAMYWYRQDPGQGLRLIYYSQIVNDFQKGDIAEGYSVSREKKESFPLTVTSAQKNPTAFYLCASSPPGPGYGYTFGSGTRLTVV.